This TCR beta chain stems from a study of cytomegalovirus exposure and HLA in healthy donors. The germline gives CDR1 SEHNR, CDR2 FQNEAQ (reference sequence). V gave up 5 bases and J gave up 5 bases; unmatched junction bases: 3. The CDR3 extends over 13 amino acids. Method: immunoSEQ multiplex PCR; TCRdb's copy keeps in-frame clones and lacks some. This sample has approximately 280,000 clones, with 80% to 90% found just once. The origin of this receptor is a woman aged 18-30 years in good health and CMV-seronegative. The V call is TRBV7-9, the J call TRBJ1-5, with TRBD1 matching over 7 bases. Source material: PBMCs. This CDR3 is CASSPTGDQPQHF. DNA of the CDR3: TGTGCCAGCAGCCCTACAGGGGATCAGCCCCAGCATTTT.